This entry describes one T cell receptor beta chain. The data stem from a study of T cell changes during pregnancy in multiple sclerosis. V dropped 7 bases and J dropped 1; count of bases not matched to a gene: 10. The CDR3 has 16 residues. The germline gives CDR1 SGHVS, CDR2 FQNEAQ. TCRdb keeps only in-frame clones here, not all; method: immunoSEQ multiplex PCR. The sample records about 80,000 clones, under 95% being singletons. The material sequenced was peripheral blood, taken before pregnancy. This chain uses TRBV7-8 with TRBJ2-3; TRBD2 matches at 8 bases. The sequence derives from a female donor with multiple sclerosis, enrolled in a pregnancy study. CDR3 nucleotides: TGTGCCAGCACCCCTCAAAGGCGGGGGGGCACAGATACGCAGTATTTT. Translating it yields CASTPQRRGGTDTQYF. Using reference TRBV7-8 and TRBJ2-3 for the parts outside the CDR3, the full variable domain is GAGVSQSPRYKVAKRGQDVALRCDPISGHVSLFWYQQALGQGPEFLTYFQNEAQLDKSGLPSDRFFAERPEGSVSTLKIQRTQQEDSAVYLCASTPQRRGGTDTQYFGPGTRLTVL.